The T cell receptor (beta chain) under discussion was sequenced for a study of blood T cell repertoires in COVID-19. For the study at large: Specimens from acute and convalescent COVID-19 originated in the United States, Italy and Spain. T cells, B-cell-depleted T cells, or PBMCs provided the cDNA or gDNA that served as material.

This clone was recorded only once. Germline V gives CDR1 SGHRS, CDR2 YFSETQ. The CDR3 totals 16 residues. J gave up 0 bases and V 4 bases, and 6 bases lay outside the gene matches. Source study methods: Scientists estimated how many nucleated cells there were by amplifying reference gene primers. The protocol was immunoSEQ multiplex PCR, while the TCRdb copy is restricted to in-frame clones and leaves out a portion. That table furnishes V, J and clone size, whereas the DNA furnished D and trimming. The data show 60,000 to 75,000 clones, more than 70% seen once. The TCR originated in a human donor in a cohort sampled during active COVID-19. The chain employs TRBV5-1 and TRBJ2-1; 8 nucleotides line up with TRBD2. The sample consisted of peripheral blood. DNA for the CDR3: TGCGCCAGCAGCCCAATAGCGGGGAGCTCCTACAATGAGCAGTTCTTC. This gives the protein CASSPIAGSSYNEQFF.